These T cell receptor beta chains were read from a single sample in a study of blood T cell repertoires in COVID-19. Using immunoSEQ multiplex PCR, the repertoire was profiled, and TCRdb retains in-frame clones only, with some absent. Of fewer than 300,000 clones listed, 90% are singletons. Input material: PBMCs or T cells enriched from blood (not recorded which). The receptors were sampled from a woman aged 25-40 years who had recovered from COVID-19. Each CDR3 is given with its conserved first and last residue. Each record gives: clone size, D gene, J gene, V gene, CDR3 protein, CDR3 DNA. The D gene is left open where the match is weak. The size of a clone is reported for some rows only, either as once, few or many, or as a class for expanded clones.

size: -
D: TRBD1
J: TRBJ2-7
V: TRBV5-4
CDR3: CASSSPDRGHQYF
DNA: TGTGCCAGCAGCTCCCCTGACAGGGGGCATCAGTACTTC

size: -
D: TRBD2
J: TRBJ2-1
V: TRBV15
CDR3: CATSRDTTSGRGEQFF
DNA: TGTGCCACCAGCAGAGACACGACTAGCGGGAGGGGTGAGCAGTTCTTC

size: -
D: TRBD2
J: TRBJ2-7
V: TRBV7-8
CDR3: CASSLVLAVPSYEQYF
DNA: TGTGCCAGCAGCTTAGTACTAGCGGTACCCTCCTACGAGCAGTACTTC

size: -
D: -
J: TRBJ1-1
V: TRBV6-2/TRBV6-3
CDR3: CASSYSGATDTEAFF
DNA: TGTGCCAGCAGTTACTCGGGCGCAACAGACACTGAAGCTTTCTTT

size: -
D: TRBD1
J: TRBJ2-7
V: TRBV6-5
CDR3: CASSYALQGGEQYF
DNA: TGTGCCAGCAGTTATGCCCTACAGGGGGGCGAGCAGTACTTC

size: -
D: TRBD1
J: TRBJ2-3
V: TRBV29-1
CDR3: CSVRTGGVADTQYF
DNA: TGCAGCGTTCGGACAGGGGGAGTTGCAGATACGCAGTATTTT

size: -
D: -
J: TRBJ2-6
V: TRBV18
CDR3: CASSPDRPGANVLTF
DNA: TGTGCCAGCTCACCAGACAGGCCTGGGGCCAACGTCCTGACTTTC

size: -
D: TRBD2
J: TRBJ2-5
V: TRBV4-1
CDR3: CASSQDGLAEETQYF
DNA: TGCGCCAGCAGCCAGGATGGACTAGCGGAAGAGACCCAGTACTTC

size: -
D: -
J: TRBJ2-1
V: TRBV7-2
CDR3: CASSLGKYNEQFF
DNA: TGTGCCAGCAGCTTGGGCAAGTACAATGAGCAGTTCTTC

size: -
D: -
J: TRBJ1-1
V: TRBV27
CDR3: CASSTPAGALNTEAFF
DNA: TGTGCCAGCAGTACCCCGGCAGGGGCCCTGAACACTGAAGCTTTCTTT

size: -
D: -
J: TRBJ2-5
V: TRBV4-3
CDR3: CASSQGDRQETQYF
DNA: TGCGCCAGCAGCCAAGGTGACAGGCAAGAGACCCAGTACTTC

size: few
D: TRBD2
J: TRBJ2-1
V: TRBV9
CDR3: CASSPRAGGAYNEQFF
DNA: TGTGCCAGCAGCCCAAGAGCGGGAGGAGCCTACAATGAGCAGTTCTTC

size: -
D: TRBD1
J: TRBJ1-3
V: TRBV11-2
CDR3: CASSSPGTASGNTIYF
DNA: TGTGCCAGCAGCTCCCCCGGGACAGCCTCTGGAAACACCATATATTTT

size: -
D: TRBD2
J: TRBJ2-2
V: TRBV19
CDR3: CASSIDSRLVAGNTGELFF
DNA: TGTGCCAGTAGTATAGATTCCAGACTAGTAGCGGGGAACACCGGGGAGCTGTTTTTT

size: -
D: TRBD1
J: TRBJ2-2
V: TRBV7-2
CDR3: CASSDPRGLAGELFF
DNA: TGTGCCAGCAGCGACCCAAGGGGGCTCGCCGGGGAGCTGTTTTTT

size: few
D: TRBD2
J: TRBJ2-1
V: TRBV29-1
CDR3: CSESGRLGNEQFF
DNA: TGCAGCGAAAGCGGGAGGTTAGGCAATGAGCAGTTCTTC

size: -
D: -
J: TRBJ2-6
V: TRBV2
CDR3: CASSRQVGANVLTF
DNA: TGTGCCAGCAGCCGACAGGTCGGGGCCAACGTCCTGACTTTC

size: -
D: TRBD1
J: TRBJ2-7
V: TRBV7-9
CDR3: CASSPGTVSYEQYF
DNA: TGTGCCAGCAGCCCCGGGACAGTGAGCTACGAGCAGTACTTC

size: -
D: -
J: TRBJ2-2
V: TRBV4-1
CDR3: CASSHPRGGQSAWTGELFF
DNA: TGCGCCAGCAGCCACCCCCGCGGCGGACAGTCAGCGTGGACCGGGGAGCTGTTTTTT

size: -
D: TRBD2
J: TRBJ2-2
V: TRBV4-3
CDR3: CASSQGTSRTGELFF
DNA: TGCGCCAGCAGCCAAGGGACTAGCCGCACCGGGGAGCTGTTTTTT

size: -
D: TRBD2
J: TRBJ2-1
V: TRBV11-3
CDR3: CASSLLGLAVTQQFF
DNA: TGTGCCAGCAGCTTACTGGGACTAGCGGTAACGCAGCAGTTCTTC

size: -
D: -
J: TRBJ2-7
V: TRBV13
CDR3: CASSQGLQRSMGQYF
DNA: TGTGCCAGCAGCCAAGGACTACAACGTTCAATGGGGCAGTACTTC

size: -
D: TRBD1
J: TRBJ1-2
V: TRBV7-2
CDR3: CASSTGTGFGYTF
DNA: TGTGCCAGCAGCACCGGGACAGGGTTCGGCTACACCTTC

size: -
D: TRBD2
J: TRBJ2-2
V: TRBV28
CDR3: CASRGTAGASTGELFF
DNA: TGTGCCAGCAGGGGGACGGCGGGAGCGTCCACCGGGGAGCTGTTTTTT

size: -
D: -
J: TRBJ1-3
V: TRBV19
CDR3: CASSTTGGNTIYF
DNA: TGTGCCAGTAGTACGACAGGAGGAAACACCATATATTTT